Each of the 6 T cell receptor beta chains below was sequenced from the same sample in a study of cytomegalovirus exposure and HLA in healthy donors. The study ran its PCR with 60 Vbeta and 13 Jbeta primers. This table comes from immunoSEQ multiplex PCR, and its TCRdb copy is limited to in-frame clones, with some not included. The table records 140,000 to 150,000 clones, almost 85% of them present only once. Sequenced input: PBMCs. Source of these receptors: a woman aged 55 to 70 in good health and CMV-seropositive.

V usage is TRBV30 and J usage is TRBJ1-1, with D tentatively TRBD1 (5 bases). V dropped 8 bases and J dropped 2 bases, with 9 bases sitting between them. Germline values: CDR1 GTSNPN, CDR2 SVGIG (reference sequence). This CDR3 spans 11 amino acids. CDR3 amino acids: CAGAANTEAFF. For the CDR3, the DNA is TGTGCCGGGGCAGCTAACACTGAAGCTTTCTTT.

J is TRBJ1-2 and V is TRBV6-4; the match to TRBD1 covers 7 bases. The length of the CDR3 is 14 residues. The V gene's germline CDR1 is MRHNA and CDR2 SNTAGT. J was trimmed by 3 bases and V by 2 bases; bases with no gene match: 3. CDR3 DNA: TGTGCCAGCAGTGACACCGGGACAGACTATGGCTACACCTTC. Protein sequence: CASSDTGTDYGYTF.

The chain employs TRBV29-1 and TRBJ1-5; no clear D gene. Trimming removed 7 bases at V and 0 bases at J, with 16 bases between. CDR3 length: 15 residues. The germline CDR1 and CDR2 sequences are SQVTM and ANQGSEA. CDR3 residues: CSAPRRLYSNQPQHF. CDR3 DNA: TGCAGCGCCCCGAGGAGACTTTATAGCAATCAGCCCCAGCATTTT.

This CDR3 reads CASTRGSEAFF. The CDR3 region has the DNA TGTGCCAGCACCAGGGGGTCCGAAGCTTTCTTT. V gene TRBV27 combines with J gene TRBJ1-1, with TRBD1 identical over 7 bases. The CDR3 contains 11 residues. Germline V gene data show CDR1 as MNHEY and CDR2 as SMNVEV (reference sequence). The J segment lost 8 bases and the V segment lost 7 bases, leaving 4 bases of the junction unmatched.

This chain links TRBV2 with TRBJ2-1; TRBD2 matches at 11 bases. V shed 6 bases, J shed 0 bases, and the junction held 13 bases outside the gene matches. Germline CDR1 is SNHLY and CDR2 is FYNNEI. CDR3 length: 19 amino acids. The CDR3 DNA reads TGTGCCAGCAGGAGGACAGGGAATCTAGCGGGAGGCTCCTACAATGAGCAGTTCTTC. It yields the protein CASRRTGNLAGGSYNEQFF.

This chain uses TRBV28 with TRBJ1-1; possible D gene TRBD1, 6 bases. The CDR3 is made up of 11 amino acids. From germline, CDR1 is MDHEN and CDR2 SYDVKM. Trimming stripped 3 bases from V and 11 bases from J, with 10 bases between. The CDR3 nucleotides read TGTGCCAGCAGTTTTGACAGGAGGGCTTTCTTT. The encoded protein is CASSFDRRAFF.